Below are 4 T cell receptor beta chains sequenced from a single sample in a study of blood T cell repertoires in COVID-19. Repertoires were generated with immunoSEQ multiplex PCR, while TCRdb's copy carries only in-frame clones and drops some. Of about 360,000 clones listed, roughly 86% are singletons. Sequencing was performed on PBMCs or T cells enriched from blood (not recorded which). The origin of the receptors is a man aged 35 to 55 in a cohort exposed to, infected with or recovered from COVID-19 (not recorded which).

This clone occurred once. The CDR3 DNA reads as TGTGCCAGCAGCCCTACCGGGACAGGGGCCTCGAACACTGAAGCTTTCTTT. Protein product: CASSPTGTGASNTEAFF. J is TRBJ1-1 and V is TRBV3-1 (or the pseudogene TRBV3-2); 10 bases are a match to TRBD1. J lost 1 base, V lost 4 bases, and 9 bases had no gene match. Per germline, CDR1 LGHDT and CDR2 YNNKEL (reference sequence). The CDR3 has 17 amino acids.

The V and J genes are TRBV27 and TRBJ1-1; unclear D gene. CDR1 is MNHEY, CDR2 SMNVEV, per germline (reference sequence). Trimming removed 6 bases from V and 6 bases from J, with 14 bases in between. The CDR3 is 13 residues long. Written as DNA, the CDR3 is TGTGCCAGCAGCAAACAGCTTCCTTCTGAAGCTTTCTTT. Protein product: CASSKQLPSEAFF.

V is TRBV5-1 and J is TRBJ2-1; perhaps TRBD2 as D (6 bases). Trimming took 2 bases from V and 1 from J, leaving 7 bases between them. The CDR3 sequence is 14 residues long. Germline V gene sequence: CDR1 SGHRS, CDR2 YFSETQ. CDR3 protein: CASSFSGSYNEQFF. DNA for the CDR3: TGCGCCAGCAGCTTTAGCGGATCCTACAATGAGCAGTTCTTC. Combining the CDR3 with reference TRBV5-1 and TRBJ2-1 gives the whole variable domain KAGVTQTPRYLIKTRGQQVTLSCSPISGHRSVSWYQQTPGQGLQFLFEYFSETQRNKGNFPGRFSGRQFSNSRSEMNVSTLELGDSALYLCASSFSGSYNEQFFGPGTRLTVL.

J is TRBJ2-1 and V is TRBV10-2; 7 nucleotides agree with TRBD2. This CDR3 contains 13 residues. J lost 1 base, V lost 8 bases, and 2 bases had no gene match. Germline CDR1 WSHSY, CDR2 SAAADI. The CDR3 region has the DNA TGCGCCAGCGGGGAGGGATCCTACAATGAGCAGTTCTTC. This codes for CASGEGSYNEQFF.